The clone carrying this TCR beta chain was counted only a few times. Antigen unknown. These data come from a study of cytotoxic CD8 clonotypes in ibrutinib-treated CLL. Study-level results: Clonality (at baseline) was higher than in age-matched healthy donors and tracked circulating CD8+ T-cell counts.

T cells were sequenced at a targeted depth of 1 in 200,000 to 1 in 1 million. Using immunoSEQ multiplex PCR, the repertoire was profiled, and TCRdb retains in-frame clones only, with some absent. The repertoire holds about 150,000 clones, about 78% seen once, with around 4.9% in the top ten. Looked up from germline, CDR1 is MNHEY and CDR2 is SMNVEV (reference sequence). The CDR3 is made up of 16 amino acids. The germline V and J ends were trimmed by 2 bases and 9 bases, with 17 bases remaining between them. The sequencing here drew on PBMCs, taken after 24 months of ibrutinib treatment. The clonotype was recovered from a human donor with chronic lymphocytic leukemia. This chain connects TRBV27 to TRBJ1-6, with TRBD1 as a possible D gene (5 bases). The CDR3 DNA sequence: TGTGCCAGCAGTTTACCCCCGGGGGACCGGGGTTCACCCCTCCACTTT. It specifies CASSLPPGDRGSPLHF.